This T cell receptor beta chain was sequenced for a study of T-cell memory formation after mild COVID-19. Study in general: TCR clusters mostly belonged to single donors.

There are a few counts of this clonotype. 5'RACE, which relied on constant-segment primers, yielded TCR alpha and TCR beta cDNA libraries carrying sample barcodes and UMIs. TCRdb recomputed calls from the 5' RACE reads with MiXCR, one row per CDR3 protein. Altogether over 40,000 distinct CDR3 sequences are present, approximately 12% being singletons, with the ten largest covering approximately 23%. The sequenced sample consisted of PBMCs or a T cell subset sorted from them (not recorded which). The origin of this receptor is a man younger than 35 who had mild COVID-19 (a few samples of this study predate the infection). Cell type and time point are not known.

The CDR3 here is CSSGDPSNQPQHF. The CDR3 region has the DNA TGCAGTTCGGGGGACCCTAGCAATCAGCCCCAGCATTTT. This chain uses TRBV20-1 with TRBJ1-5, with TRBD1 as a possible D gene (5 bases). Looked up from germline, CDR1 is DFQATT and CDR2 is SNEGSKA (reference sequence). The V end was cut by 8 bases, the J end by 0 bases, with 11 bases between. The CDR3 length is 13 residues.